The clone carrying this TCR beta chain showed up just a few times. As yet, its antigen is unknown. Primers included in the PCR were 60 Vbeta and 13 Jbeta primers. Measured with immunoSEQ multiplex PCR; TCRdb has only the in-frame clones, and not every one. Altogether 150,000 to 200,000 clones are present, roughly 80% being singletons, with the ten largest covering roughly an eighth. Losses at the gene ends were 4 bases for V and 4 bases for J; bases not matched to a gene: 0. The CDR3 runs 13 residues. CDR1 is SNHLY, CDR2 FYNNEI, per germline. This specimen comes from a study of cytomegalovirus exposure and HLA in healthy donors. The study, taken as a whole, reports: A later analysis found common viral pathogens apparently linked to several of the most significant clusters. TCR beta sequences reportedly predicted the HLA-A and HLA-B alleles of most subjects accurately.

The sequence was collected from a woman in her thirties or forties in good health and CMV-seronegative. The chain links TRBV2 to TRBJ2-5; 10 nucleotides line up with TRBD2. The specimen sequenced was PBMCs. The CDR3, as DNA: TGTGCCAGCAGTGGGACTAGCGGAGAGACCCAGTACTTC. Its translation: CASSGTSGETQYF.